This T cell receptor beta chain was captured by sequencing in a study of long-term antiretroviral therapy in people with HIV. General study points: Transplant donor controls retained higher diversity, though diversity increased after ART.

A v3.0 immunoSEQ assay was performed at survey level. What sequencing targeted per sample was about 35,000-55,000 T-cell genomes. Some clones are missing from TCRdb's copy, which holds only in-frame ones; the method was immunoSEQ multiplex PCR. The data show about 26,000 clones, with around 83% seen just once and 4% to 6% held by the top ten. About this clone itself: Its antigen is not identified.

The material sequenced was unsorted PBMCs, taken roughly 2.7 years after starting antiretroviral therapy. The sequence derives from a middle-aged man with HIV.

The CDR3 DNA reads TGTGCCAGCAGTTTTCTAGACGAGGGGAATGAGCAGTTCTTC. It encodes CASSFLDEGNEQFF. The chain has TRBV28 and TRBJ2-1; D assignment may be TRBD1 or TRBD2 (5 bases each). V shed 3 bases and J shed 7 bases, with 13 bases lying between them. The germline V gene encodes CDR1 MDHEN and CDR2 SYDVKM. This CDR3 has 14 residues.